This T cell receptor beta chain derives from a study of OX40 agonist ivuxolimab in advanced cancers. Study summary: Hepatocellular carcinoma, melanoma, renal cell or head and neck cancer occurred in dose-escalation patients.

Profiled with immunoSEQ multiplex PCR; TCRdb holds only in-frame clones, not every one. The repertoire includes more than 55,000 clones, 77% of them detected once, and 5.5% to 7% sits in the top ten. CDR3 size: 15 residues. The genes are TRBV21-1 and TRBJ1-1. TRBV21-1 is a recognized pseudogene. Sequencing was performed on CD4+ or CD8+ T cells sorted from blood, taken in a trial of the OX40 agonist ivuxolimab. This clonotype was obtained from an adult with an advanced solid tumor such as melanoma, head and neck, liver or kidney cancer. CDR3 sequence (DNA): TGTGCCAGCAGCCCAGGAGCAGGCATGAACACTGAAGCTTTCTTT. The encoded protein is CASSPGAGMNTEAFF.